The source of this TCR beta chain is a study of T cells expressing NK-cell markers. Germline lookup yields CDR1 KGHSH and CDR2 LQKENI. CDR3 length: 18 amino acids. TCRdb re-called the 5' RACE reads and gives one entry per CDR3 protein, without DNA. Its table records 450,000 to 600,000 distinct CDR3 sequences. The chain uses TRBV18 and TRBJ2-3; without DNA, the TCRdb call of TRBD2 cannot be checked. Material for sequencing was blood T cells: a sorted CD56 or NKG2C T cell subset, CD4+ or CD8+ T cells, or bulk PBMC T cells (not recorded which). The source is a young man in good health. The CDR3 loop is CASSPTAGGFLSTDTQYF.